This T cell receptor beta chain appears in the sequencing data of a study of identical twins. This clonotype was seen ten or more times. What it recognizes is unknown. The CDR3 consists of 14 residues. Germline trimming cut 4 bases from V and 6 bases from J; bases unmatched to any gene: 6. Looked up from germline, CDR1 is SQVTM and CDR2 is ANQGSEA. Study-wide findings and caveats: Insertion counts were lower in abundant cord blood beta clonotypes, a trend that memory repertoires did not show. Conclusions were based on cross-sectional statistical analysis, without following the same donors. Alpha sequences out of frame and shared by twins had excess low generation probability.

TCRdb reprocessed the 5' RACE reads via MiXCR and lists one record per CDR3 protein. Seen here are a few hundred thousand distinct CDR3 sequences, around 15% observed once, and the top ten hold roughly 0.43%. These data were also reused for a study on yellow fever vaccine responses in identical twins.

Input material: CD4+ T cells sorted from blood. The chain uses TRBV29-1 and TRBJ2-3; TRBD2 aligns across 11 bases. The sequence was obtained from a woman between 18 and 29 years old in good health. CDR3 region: CSVALAGGTDTQYF. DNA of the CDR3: TGCAGCGTTGCCCTAGCGGGAGGTACCGATACGCAGTATTTT.